This TCR beta chain was captured by sequencing in a study of blood T cell repertoires in COVID-19. The CDR3 length is 16 residues. Germline CDR1 is SGHRS and CDR2 is YFSETQ. Losses at the gene ends were 4 bases for V and 7 bases for J; bases not matched to a gene: 12. Sequenced by immunoSEQ multiplex PCR; TCRdb stores in-frame clones only, minus some. The table records about 250,000 clones, around nine tenths of them present only once. This TCR came from a man between 18 and 29 years old with active or convalescent COVID-19. The chain uses TRBV5-1 and TRBJ1-4, with 8 bases aligning to TRBD1. Sequencing was carried out using peripheral blood. DNA for the CDR3: TGCGCCAGCAGCAGAGACTCCGACAGGGGTGGTGAAAAACTGTTTTTT. Its protein product is CASSRDSDRGGEKLFF.